This T cell receptor (beta chain) was recovered during a study of identical twins. Regarding the study as a whole: Modeled out-of-frame TCR alpha sharing in monozygotic twins fell below observed levels. Not following the same donors, the study drew its conclusions from cross-sectional statistical analysis. Within cord blood, abundant beta clonotypes carried fewer insertions, but memory repertoires showed no such trend.

This clonotype was counted only a few times. Its antigen is still unknown. Germline V lookup: CDR1 SGHAT, CDR2 FQNNGV. Trimming removed 5 bases from V and 1 base from J, with 8 bases in between. The CDR3 spans 13 residues. MiXCR, run by TCRdb on the 5' RACE reads, gives a single entry per CDR3 protein. Of approximately 620,000 distinct CDR3 sequences listed, over 8.5% are singletons. In addition, the sample was reused for a study of yellow fever vaccine responses in identical twins.

The sequence was collected from a woman aged 18-29 years in good health. The chain has TRBV11-2 and TRBJ2-5; possible D gene TRBD1, 5 bases. The specimen sequenced was PBMCs. The CDR3 nucleotides are TGTGCCAGCAGCCAGGGTGGCCAAGAGACCCAGTACTTC. Translating it yields CASSQGGQETQYF.